This TCR beta chain was found in a study of blood T cells in healthy people across ages. Study context: Per two T cells, template switching captured roughly one barcoded beta molecule. Study results and limitations: With donor CMV status unknown, expanded clonotype changes were possibly confounded.

Total RNA was isolated from each sample in quantities of at least 5 micrograms. A remark on this clonotype: Its antigen is not known.

The CDR3 loop spans 15 amino acids. Germline values: CDR1 LNHNV, CDR2 YYDKDF (reference sequence). V lost 2 bases, J lost 3 bases, and 3 bases stayed unmatched. The second PCR ran about 6 to 11 cycles with a sample-barcoded 5' primer and J-beta primers. All cDNA molecules were each tagged by a template-switch adaptor with 12 random nucleotides. Each CDR3 protein is one row after TCRdb ran MiXCR on the 5' RACE reads. This table has 1.5 million to 2 million distinct CDR3 sequences, around half appearing once. This rearrangement joins TRBV15 to TRBJ2-1; 8 bases are shared with TRBD2. The sample taken for sequencing was blood. This clonotype was obtained from a woman aged 40 to 49 in good health. The CDR3 DNA is TGTGCCACCAGCAGAAGCGGGGGAATCTACAATGAGCAGTTCTTC. It specifies CATSRSGGIYNEQFF.